Listed below are T cell receptor beta chains from one sample, sequenced in a study of control samples from healthy donors and cancer patients. The assay was immunoSEQ multiplex PCR, and TCRdb's table has in-frame clones only and misses some. The sample yields just under 75,000 clones, 87% seen once. Sequencing input: blood. The receptors stem from a woman aged 45 to 65 in good health. Both conserved end residues are part of each CDR3. D genes are given only for firm matches. Only part of the rows carry a size: once, few, many, or a class if the clone is expanded.

>.|TRBJ1-1|TRBD1|TRBV6-5
CASRSARQGTEAFF
TGTGCCAGCCGGTCGGCCCGACAGGGCACTGAAGCTTTCTTT
>.|TRBJ2-3|TRBD2|TRBV28
CASSARLAGGSGAQYF
TGTGCCAGCAGTGCCCGACTAGCGGGAGGCTCGGGTGCGCAGTATTTT
>.|TRBJ1-1|.|TRBV12-3/TRBV12-4
CASSFGINTEAFF
TGTGCCAGCAGTTTTGGGATCAACACTGAAGCTTTCTTT
>.|TRBJ2-3|TRBD1|TRBV10-1
CASSGGTGVSFPDTQYF
TGCGCCAGCAGTGGAGGGACAGGCGTGAGTTTTCCAGATACGCAGTATTTT
>few|TRBJ2-7|TRBD1|TRBV5-1
CASSFGQGGEQYF
TGCGCCAGCAGCTTCGGACAGGGAGGCGAGCAGTACTTC
>.|TRBJ2-1|TRBD1|TRBV11-2
CASRGYRDRDNEQFF
TGTGCCAGCAGGGGATACCGGGACAGAGACAATGAGCAGTTCTTC
>.|TRBJ2-7|.|TRBV28
CASSLGSLSYEQYF
TGTGCCAGCAGTTTAGGGTCCCTGTCCTACGAGCAGTACTTC
>.|TRBJ2-3|TRBD1|TRBV28
CASSAGTGGTDTQYF
TGTGCCAGCAGTGCCGGGACAGGGGGGACAGATACGCAGTATTTT
>.|TRBJ2-1|.|TRBV3-1/TRBV3-2
CASSRLVSDEQFF
TGTGCCAGCAGCCGACTAGTCTCCGATGAGCAGTTCTTC
>.|TRBJ1-4|.|TRBV29-1
CSVRKRGTNEKLFF
TGCAGCGTTCGGAAGAGGGGAACTAATGAAAAACTGTTTTTT
>.|TRBJ2-5|.|TRBV29-1
CSVAQYQETQYF
TGCAGCGTTGCGCAGTACCAAGAGACCCAGTACTTC
>.|TRBJ2-7|.|TRBV6-1
CASSEGLQGYSYEQYF
TGTGCCAGCAGTGAAGGATTGCAGGGTTATTCCTACGAGCAGTACTTC
>.|TRBJ1-4|.|TRBV10-3
CAISGTTNEKLFF
TGTGCCATCAGTGGGACAACTAATGAAAAACTGTTTTTT
>.|TRBJ2-3|TRBD2|TRBV24-1
CATSDHKRGSTDTQYF
TGTGCCACCAGTGACCACAAGCGGGGTAGCACAGATACGCAGTATTTT
>once|TRBJ1-5|.|TRBV28
CASSLGPHQPQHF
TGTGCCAGCAGTTTAGGGCCCCATCAGCCCCAGCATTTT
>.|TRBJ2-1|.|TRBV7-3
CASSPLSSGYSYNEQFF
TGTGCCAGCAGCCCGCTTTCAAGCGGCTACTCCTACAATGAGCAGTTCTTC
>.|TRBJ2-5|.|TRBV28
CASSFLRIQETQYF
TGTGCCAGCAGTTTTTTGAGGATCCAAGAGACCCAGTACTTC
>.|TRBJ2-1|.|TRBV5-1
CASSLDRERWEQFF
TGCGCCAGCAGCTTGGACAGGGAACGATGGGAGCAGTTCTTC
>.|TRBJ2-7|TRBD1|TRBV6-5
CASSPGQGRYEQYF
TGTGCCAGCAGCCCGGGACAGGGACGCTACGAGCAGTACTTC
>.|TRBJ2-1|.|TRBV4-2
CASSQVARPVSWVNEQFF
TGTGCCAGCAGCCAAGTTGCACGCCCGGTGAGCTGGGTCAATGAGCAGTTCTTC
>.|TRBJ2-5|.|TRBV5-6
CASSLGSHGQETQYF
TGTGCCAGCAGCTTGGGCAGTCATGGGCAAGAGACCCAGTACTTC
>.|TRBJ2-7|.|TRBV28
CASKKGPEQYF
TGTGCCAGCAAAAAAGGCCCCGAGCAGTACTTC
>.|TRBJ2-6|.|TRBV6-4
CASSNSSGANVLTF
TGTGCCAGCAGTAATAGCTCTGGGGCCAACGTCCTGACTTTC
>.|TRBJ2-7|.|TRBV13
CASSIGTNYEQYF
TGTGCCAGCAGCATCGGGACAAACTACGAGCAGTACTTC
>.|TRBJ2-7|.|TRBV19
CASGQVAYEQYF
TGTGCCTCAGGGCAGGTAGCCTACGAGCAGTACTTC
>.|TRBJ1-6|TRBD1|TRBV23-1
CASSQSGQATF
TGCGCCAGCAGTCAATCCGGACAGGCCACCTTT
>.|TRBJ1-6|.|TRBV9
CASSVEQYNSPLHF
TGTGCCAGCAGCGTAGAACAGTATAATTCACCCCTCCACTTT
>once|TRBJ2-1|.|TRBV19
CASSIYRVRDEQFF
TGTGCCAGTAGTATTTACAGGGTTAGGGATGAGCAGTTCTTC
>.|TRBJ2-2|.|TRBV15
CATSRDKGVLGELFF
TGTGCCACCAGCAGAGATAAAGGGGTTCTAGGGGAGCTGTTTTTT
>.|TRBJ2-5|.|TRBV7-6
CASSWTLEGGTQYF
TGTGCCAGCAGCTGGACCTTGGAGGGGGGGACCCAGTACTTC
>few|TRBJ2-2|.|TRBV5-5
CASSFGADIGELFF
TGTGCCAGCAGCTTTGGGGCCGATATCGGGGAGCTGTTTTTT
>.|TRBJ2-2|.|TRBV5-8
CASSLVRTGELFF
TGTGCCAGCAGCTTGGTCAGGACCGGGGAGCTGTTTTTT
>.|TRBJ2-6|.|TRBV4-2
CASSQEGRPSGANVLTF
TGTGCCAGCAGCCAAGAGGGACGGCCCTCTGGGGCCAACGTCCTGACTTTC
>.|TRBJ2-3|.|TRBV27
CASSSWGTDTQYF
TGTGCCAGCAGTTCTTGGGGCACAGATACGCAGTATTTT
>.|TRBJ1-6|TRBD1|TRBV5-1
CASSGRTGGGSPLHF
TGCGCCAGCAGCGGAAGGACAGGGGGAGGATCACCCCTCCACTTT
>once|TRBJ1-5|.|TRBV19
CASSIDHGRNQPQHF
TGTGCCAGTAGTATAGATCACGGTAGGAATCAGCCCCAGCATTTT
>.|TRBJ1-2|.|TRBV12-3/TRBV12-4
CASRPTGGWGYTF
TGTGCCAGCAGACCCACGGGGGGCTGGGGCTACACCTTC
>.|TRBJ2-3|.|TRBV20-1
CSASEQGSSTDTQYF
TGCAGTGCTAGTGAACAGGGATCTAGCACAGATACGCAGTATTTT
>few|TRBJ2-7|.|TRBV7-8
CASSPPRASRRSYEQYF
TGTGCCAGCAGCCCGCCCCGGGCCAGTCGGAGGTCCTACGAGCAGTACTTC
>.|TRBJ2-5|.|TRBV29-1
CSVQEPRTLKETQYF
TGCAGCGTCCAAGAGCCCCGGACACTCAAAGAGACCCAGTACTTC
>.|TRBJ1-2|.|TRBV29-1
CSVIGQNYGYTF
TGCAGCGTTATCGGGCAAAACTATGGCTACACCTTC
>.|TRBJ1-2|.|TRBV5-1
CASSSGGRNNYGYTF
TGCGCCAGCAGCTCGGGCGGCCGGAATAACTATGGCTACACCTTC
>.|TRBJ2-4|TRBD1|TRBV4-1
CASSQGTGVPLQYF
TGCGCCAGCAGCCAAGGAACAGGGGTGCCACTTCAGTACTTC
>.|TRBJ2-1|.|TRBV6-1
CASSEILGGHYNEQFF
TGTGCCAGCAGTGAAATACTAGGGGGACACTACAATGAGCAGTTCTTC
>.|TRBJ2-1|TRBD1|TRBV2
CASTIDRGLMYEQFF
TGTGCCAGCACTATCGACAGGGGGCTTATGTATGAGCAGTTCTTC
>.|TRBJ2-7|TRBD1|TRBV2
CASSPTRGPGDEQYF
TGTGCCAGCAGTCCCACGAGGGGGCCAGGGGACGAGCAGTACTTC
>.|TRBJ1-6|TRBD1|TRBV7-6
CASSPRDSNNSPLHF
TGTGCCAGCAGCCCCCGGGACAGCAATAATTCACCCCTCCACTTT
>.|TRBJ2-7|.|TRBV5-6
CASSSSSYEQYF
TGTGCCAGCAGCTCCAGCTCCTACGAGCAGTACTTC
>.|TRBJ1-4|.|TRBV20-1
CSASPGVGKLFF
TGCAGTGCTAGTCCCGGGGTGGGAAAACTGTTTTTT
>.|TRBJ2-1|.|TRBV25-1
CASSATSRYNEQFF
TGTGCCAGCAGTGCCACTAGCAGGTACAATGAGCAGTTCTTC
>.|TRBJ2-2|.|TRBV5-4
CASSLALARGGELFF
TGTGCCAGCAGCTTGGCCCTAGCTAGGGGCGGGGAGCTGTTTTTT
>.|TRBJ1-5|.|TRBV30
CAWRAGINQPQHF
TGTGCCTGGAGGGCGGGGATCAATCAGCCCCAGCATTTT
>.|TRBJ2-7|.|TRBV30
CAWSVGSPSYEQYF
TGTGCCTGGAGTGTAGGGAGTCCCAGCTACGAGCAGTACTTC